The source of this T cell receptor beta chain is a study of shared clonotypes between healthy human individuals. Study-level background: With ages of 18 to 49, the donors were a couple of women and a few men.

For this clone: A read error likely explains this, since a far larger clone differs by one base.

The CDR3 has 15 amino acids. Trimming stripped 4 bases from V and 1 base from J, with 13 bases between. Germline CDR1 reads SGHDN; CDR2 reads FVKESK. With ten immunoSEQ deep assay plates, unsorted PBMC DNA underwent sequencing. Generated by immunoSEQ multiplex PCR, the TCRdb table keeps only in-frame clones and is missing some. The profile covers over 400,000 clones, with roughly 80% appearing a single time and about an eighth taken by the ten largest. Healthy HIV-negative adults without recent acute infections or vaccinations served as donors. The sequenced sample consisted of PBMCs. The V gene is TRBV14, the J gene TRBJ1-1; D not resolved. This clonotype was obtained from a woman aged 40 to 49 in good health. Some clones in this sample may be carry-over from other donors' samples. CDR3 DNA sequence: TGTGCCAGCAGCCGGGATTCTACGACGAACACTGAAGCTTTCTTT. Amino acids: CASSRDSTTNTEAFF.